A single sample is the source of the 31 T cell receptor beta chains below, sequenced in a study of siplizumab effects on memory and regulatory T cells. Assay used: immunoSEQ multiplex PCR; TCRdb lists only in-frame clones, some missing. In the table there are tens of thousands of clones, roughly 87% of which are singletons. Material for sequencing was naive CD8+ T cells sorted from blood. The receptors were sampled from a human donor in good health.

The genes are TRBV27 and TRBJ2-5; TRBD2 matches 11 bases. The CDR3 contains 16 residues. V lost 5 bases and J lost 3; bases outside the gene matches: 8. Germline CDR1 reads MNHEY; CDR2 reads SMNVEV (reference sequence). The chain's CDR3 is CASSEIAGGQEETQYF. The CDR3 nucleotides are TGTGCCAGCAGTGAAATAGCGGGGGGGCAGGAAGAGACCCAGTACTTC.

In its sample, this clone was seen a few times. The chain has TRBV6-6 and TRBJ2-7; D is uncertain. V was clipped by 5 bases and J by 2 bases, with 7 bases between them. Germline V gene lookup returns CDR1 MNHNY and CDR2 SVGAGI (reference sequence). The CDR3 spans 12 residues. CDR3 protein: CASSIDAYEQYF. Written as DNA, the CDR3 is TGTGCCAGCAGTATCGATGCCTACGAGCAGTACTTC.

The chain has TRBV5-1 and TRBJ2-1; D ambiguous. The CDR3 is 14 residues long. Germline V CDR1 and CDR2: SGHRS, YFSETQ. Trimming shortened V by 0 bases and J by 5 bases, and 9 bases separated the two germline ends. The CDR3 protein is CASSLVGSNNEQFF. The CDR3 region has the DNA TGCGCCAGCAGCTTGGTTGGCTCTAACAATGAGCAGTTCTTC. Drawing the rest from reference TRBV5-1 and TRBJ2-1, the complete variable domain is KAGVTQTPRYLIKTRGQQVTLSCSPISGHRSVSWYQQTPGQGLQFLFEYFSETQRNKGNFPGRFSGRQFSNSRSEMNVSTLELGDSALYLCASSLVGSNNEQFFGPGTRLTVL.

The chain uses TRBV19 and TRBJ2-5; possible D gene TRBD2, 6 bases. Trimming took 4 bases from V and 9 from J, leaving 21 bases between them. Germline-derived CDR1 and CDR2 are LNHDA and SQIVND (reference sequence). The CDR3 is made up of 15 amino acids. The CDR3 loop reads CASSTTGTGSEAQYF. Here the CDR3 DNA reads TGTGCCAGTAGTACAACCGGGACTGGCTCCGAGGCCCAGTACTTC. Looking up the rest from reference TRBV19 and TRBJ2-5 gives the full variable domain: DGGITQSPKYLFRKEGQNVTLSCEQNLNHDAMYWYRQDPGQGLRLIYYSQIVNDFQKGDIAEGYSVSREKKESFPLTVTSAQKNPTAFYLCASSTTGTGSEAQYFGPGTRLLVL.

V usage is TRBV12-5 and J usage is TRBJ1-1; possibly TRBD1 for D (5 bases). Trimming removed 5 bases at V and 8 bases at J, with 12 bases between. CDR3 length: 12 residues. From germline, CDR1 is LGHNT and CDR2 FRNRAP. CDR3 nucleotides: TGTGCTAGTGGTGGGTCCGACAGAGAAGCTTTCTTT. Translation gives CASGGSDREAFF.

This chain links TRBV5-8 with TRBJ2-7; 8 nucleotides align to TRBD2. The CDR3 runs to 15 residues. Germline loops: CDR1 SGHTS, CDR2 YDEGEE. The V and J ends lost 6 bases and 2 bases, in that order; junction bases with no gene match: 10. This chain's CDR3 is CASTVGRGGPYEQYF. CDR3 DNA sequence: TGTGCCAGCACCGTCGGGAGGGGGGGCCCCTACGAGCAGTACTTC.

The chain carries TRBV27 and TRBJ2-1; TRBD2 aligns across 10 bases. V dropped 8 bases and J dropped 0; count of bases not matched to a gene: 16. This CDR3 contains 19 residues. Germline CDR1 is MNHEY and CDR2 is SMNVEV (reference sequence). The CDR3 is CASGLAGGLPASSYNEQFF. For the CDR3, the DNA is TGTGCCAGCGGCTTAGCGGGGGGTCTACCTGCCAGCTCCTACAATGAGCAGTTCTTC.

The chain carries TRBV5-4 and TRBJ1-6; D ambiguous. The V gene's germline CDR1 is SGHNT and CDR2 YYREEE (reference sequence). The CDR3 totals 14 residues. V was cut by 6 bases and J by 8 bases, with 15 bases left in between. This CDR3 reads CASTSASVDSPLHF. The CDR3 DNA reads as TGTGCCAGCACCTCTGCCTCCGTGGATTCACCCCTCCACTTT.

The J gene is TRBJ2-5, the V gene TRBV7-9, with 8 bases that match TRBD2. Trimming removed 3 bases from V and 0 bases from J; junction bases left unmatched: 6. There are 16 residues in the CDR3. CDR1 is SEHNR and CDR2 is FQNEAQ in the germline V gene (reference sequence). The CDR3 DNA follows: TGTGCCAGCAGCTTGTCCAGCGGGGGATACCAAGAGACCCAGTACTTC. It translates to CASSLSSGGYQETQYF.

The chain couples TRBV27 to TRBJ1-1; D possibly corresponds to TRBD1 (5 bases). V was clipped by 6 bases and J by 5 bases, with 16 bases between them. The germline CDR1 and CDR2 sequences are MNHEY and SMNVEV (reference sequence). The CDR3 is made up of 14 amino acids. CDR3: CASRTGAGGTEAFF. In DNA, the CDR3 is TGTGCCAGCAGAACCGGGGCCGGGGGGACTGAAGCTTTCTTT.

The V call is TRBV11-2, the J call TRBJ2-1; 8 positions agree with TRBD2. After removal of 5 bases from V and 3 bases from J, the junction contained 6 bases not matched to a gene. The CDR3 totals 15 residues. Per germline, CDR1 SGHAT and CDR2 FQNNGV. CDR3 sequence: CASSPQAGVYNEQFF. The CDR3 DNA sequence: TGTGCCAGCAGCCCGCAAGCGGGGGTCTACAATGAGCAGTTCTTC.

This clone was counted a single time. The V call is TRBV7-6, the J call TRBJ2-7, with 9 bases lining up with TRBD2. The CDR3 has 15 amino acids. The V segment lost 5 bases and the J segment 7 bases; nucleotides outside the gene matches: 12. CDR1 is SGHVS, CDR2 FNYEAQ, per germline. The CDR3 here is CASSPSGGLPGEQYF. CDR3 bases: TGTGCCAGCAGCCCCAGCGGGGGGCTCCCAGGGGAGCAGTACTTC.

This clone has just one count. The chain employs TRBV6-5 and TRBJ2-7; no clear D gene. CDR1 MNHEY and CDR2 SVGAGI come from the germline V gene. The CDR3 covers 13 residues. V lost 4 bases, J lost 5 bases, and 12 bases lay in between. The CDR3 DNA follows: TGTGCCAGCAGTTCCAGGACCCTACACGAGCAGTACTTC. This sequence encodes CASSSRTLHEQYF.

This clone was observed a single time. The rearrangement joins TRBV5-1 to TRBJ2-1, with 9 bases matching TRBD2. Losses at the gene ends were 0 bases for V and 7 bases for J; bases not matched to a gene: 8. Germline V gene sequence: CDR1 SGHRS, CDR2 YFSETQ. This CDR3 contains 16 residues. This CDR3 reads CASSLDFSGGPNEQFF. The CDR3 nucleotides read TGCGCCAGCAGCTTGGATTTTAGCGGGGGCCCTAATGAGCAGTTCTTC.

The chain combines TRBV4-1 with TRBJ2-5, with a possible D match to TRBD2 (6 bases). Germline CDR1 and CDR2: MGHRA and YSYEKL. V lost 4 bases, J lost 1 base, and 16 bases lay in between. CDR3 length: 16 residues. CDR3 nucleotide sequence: TGCGCCAGCAGCCCGCTAGCGCGCGCGAGCCAAGAGACCCAGTACTTC. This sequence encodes CASSPLARASQETQYF.

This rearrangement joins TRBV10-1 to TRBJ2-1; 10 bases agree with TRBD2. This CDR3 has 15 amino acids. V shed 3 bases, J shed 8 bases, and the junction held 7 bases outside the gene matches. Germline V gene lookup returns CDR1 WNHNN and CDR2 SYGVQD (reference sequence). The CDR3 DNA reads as TGCGCCAGCAGTGAAGGGCTAGCGGGAGCGGATGAGCAGTTCTTC. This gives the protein CASSEGLAGADEQFF.

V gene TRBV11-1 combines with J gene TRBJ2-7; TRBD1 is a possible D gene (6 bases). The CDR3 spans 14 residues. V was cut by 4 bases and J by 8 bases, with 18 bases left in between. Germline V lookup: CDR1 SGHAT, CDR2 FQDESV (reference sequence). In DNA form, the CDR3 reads TGTGCCAGCAGCTATTCCCGGGACACCGAACAGCAGTACTTC. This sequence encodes CASSYSRDTEQQYF.

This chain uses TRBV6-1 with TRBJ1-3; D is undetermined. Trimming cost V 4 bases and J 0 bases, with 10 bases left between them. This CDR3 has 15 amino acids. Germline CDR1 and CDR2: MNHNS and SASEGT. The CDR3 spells CASSVDMSSGNTIYF. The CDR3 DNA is TGTGCCAGCAGTGTAGACATGTCCTCTGGAAACACCATATATTTT.

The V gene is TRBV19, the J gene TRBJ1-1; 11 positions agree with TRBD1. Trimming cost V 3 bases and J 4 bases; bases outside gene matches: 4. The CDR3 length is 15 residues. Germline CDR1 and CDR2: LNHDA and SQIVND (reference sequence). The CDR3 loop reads CASSMAGTGGTEAFF. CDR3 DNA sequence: TGTGCCAGTAGTATGGCCGGGACAGGGGGCACTGAAGCTTTCTTT.

The CDR3 DNA reads TGTGCCAGCAGAGATGCCTCAAGCTCCTACAATGAGCAGTTCTTC. This gives the protein CASRDASSSYNEQFF. This chain connects TRBV11-2 to TRBJ2-1; the D is unclear. This CDR3 contains 15 residues. In germline, CDR1 is SGHAT, CDR2 FQNNGV. Trimming removed 6 bases from V and 0 bases from J, with 12 bases in between.

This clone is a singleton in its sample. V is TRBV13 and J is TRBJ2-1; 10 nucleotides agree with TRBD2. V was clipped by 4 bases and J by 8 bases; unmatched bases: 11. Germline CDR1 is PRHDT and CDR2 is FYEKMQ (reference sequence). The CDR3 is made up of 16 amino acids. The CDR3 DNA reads TGTGCCAGCAGCTCACCTCAGCGGGAGGGTGTCCATGAGCAGTTCTTC. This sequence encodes CASSSPQREGVHEQFF.

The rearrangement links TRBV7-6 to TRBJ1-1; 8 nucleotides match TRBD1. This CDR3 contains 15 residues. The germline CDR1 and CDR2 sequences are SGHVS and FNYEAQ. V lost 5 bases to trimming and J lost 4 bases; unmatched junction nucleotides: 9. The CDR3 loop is CASSPRTGPATEAFF. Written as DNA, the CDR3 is TGTGCCAGCAGCCCCCGGACAGGGCCCGCCACTGAAGCTTTCTTT.

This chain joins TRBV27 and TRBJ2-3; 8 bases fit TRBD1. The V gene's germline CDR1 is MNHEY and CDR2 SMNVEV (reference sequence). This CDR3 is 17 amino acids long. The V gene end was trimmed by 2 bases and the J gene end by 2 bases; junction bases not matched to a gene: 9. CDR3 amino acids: CASSLRAGTGSTDTQYF. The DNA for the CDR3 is TGTGCCAGCAGTTTAAGGGCGGGGACAGGTTCCACAGATACGCAGTATTTT.

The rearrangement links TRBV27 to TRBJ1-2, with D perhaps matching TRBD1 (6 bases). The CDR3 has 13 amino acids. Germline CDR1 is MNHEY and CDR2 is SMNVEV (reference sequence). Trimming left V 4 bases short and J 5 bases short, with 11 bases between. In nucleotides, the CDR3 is TGTGCCAGCAGTTCACAGGGACCGTATGGCTACACCTTC. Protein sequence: CASSSQGPYGYTF.

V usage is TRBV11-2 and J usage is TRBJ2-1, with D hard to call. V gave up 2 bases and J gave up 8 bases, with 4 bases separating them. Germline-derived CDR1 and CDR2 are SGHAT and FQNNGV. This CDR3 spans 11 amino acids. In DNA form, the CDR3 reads TGTGCCAGCAGCTTATTGTATGAGCAGTTCTTC. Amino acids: CASSLLYEQFF.

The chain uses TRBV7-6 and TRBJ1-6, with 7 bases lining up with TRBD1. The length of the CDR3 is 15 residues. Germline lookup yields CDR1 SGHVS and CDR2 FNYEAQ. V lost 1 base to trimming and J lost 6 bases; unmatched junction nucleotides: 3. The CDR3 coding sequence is TGTGCCAGCAGCTTAGTTCGGGACAGTAATTCACCCCTCCACTTT. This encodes CASSLVRDSNSPLHF.

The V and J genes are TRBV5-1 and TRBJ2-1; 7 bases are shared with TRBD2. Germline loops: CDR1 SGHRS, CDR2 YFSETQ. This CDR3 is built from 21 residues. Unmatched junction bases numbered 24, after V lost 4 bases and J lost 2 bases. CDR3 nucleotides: TGCGCCAGCAGCCCCGGTGCGATGGGGGTAAACGGGGGGACCGCCTACAATGAGCAGTTCTTC. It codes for CASSPGAMGVNGGTAYNEQFF.

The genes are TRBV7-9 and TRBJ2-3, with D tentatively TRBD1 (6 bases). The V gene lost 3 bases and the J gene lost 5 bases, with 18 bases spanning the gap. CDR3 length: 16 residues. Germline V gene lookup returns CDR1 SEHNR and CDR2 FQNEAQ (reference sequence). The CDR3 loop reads CASSLTGGQLKDTQYF. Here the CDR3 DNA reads TGTGCCAGCAGCTTGACTGGCGGACAGCTAAAAGATACGCAGTATTTT.

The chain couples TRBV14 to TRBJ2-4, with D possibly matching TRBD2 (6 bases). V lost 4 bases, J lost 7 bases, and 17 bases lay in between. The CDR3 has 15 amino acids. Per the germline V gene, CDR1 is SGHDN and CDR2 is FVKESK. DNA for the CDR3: TGTGCCAGCAGCCCCAGAGCCGGGGGATCCAACATTCAGTACTTC. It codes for CASSPRAGGSNIQYF.

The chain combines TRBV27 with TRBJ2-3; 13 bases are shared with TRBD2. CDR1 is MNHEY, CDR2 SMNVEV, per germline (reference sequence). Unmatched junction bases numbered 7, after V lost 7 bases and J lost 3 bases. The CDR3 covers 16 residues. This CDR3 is CASTFTTSGGTDTQYF. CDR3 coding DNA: TGTGCCAGCACCTTTACGACTAGCGGGGGGACAGATACGCAGTATTTT.

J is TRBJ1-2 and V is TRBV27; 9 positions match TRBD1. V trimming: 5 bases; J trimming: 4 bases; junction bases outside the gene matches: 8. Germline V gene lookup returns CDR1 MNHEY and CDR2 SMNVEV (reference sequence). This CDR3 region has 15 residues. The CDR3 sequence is CASSPTGGSGYGYTF. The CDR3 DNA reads TGTGCCAGCAGTCCAACAGGGGGCAGCGGCTATGGCTACACCTTC.